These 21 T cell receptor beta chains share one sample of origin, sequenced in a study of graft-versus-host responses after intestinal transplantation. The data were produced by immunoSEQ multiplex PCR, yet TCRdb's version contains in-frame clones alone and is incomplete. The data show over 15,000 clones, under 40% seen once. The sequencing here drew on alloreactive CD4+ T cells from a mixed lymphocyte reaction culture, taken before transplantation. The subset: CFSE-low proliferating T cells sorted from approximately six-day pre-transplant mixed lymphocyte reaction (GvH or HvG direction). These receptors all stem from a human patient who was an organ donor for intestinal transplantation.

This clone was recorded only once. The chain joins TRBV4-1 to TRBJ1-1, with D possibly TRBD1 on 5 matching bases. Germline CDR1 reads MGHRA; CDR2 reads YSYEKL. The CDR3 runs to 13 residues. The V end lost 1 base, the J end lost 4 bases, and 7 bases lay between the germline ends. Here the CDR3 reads CASSQVGGTEAFF. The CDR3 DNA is TGCGCCAGCAGCCAAGTGGGGGGCACTGAAGCTTTCTTT.

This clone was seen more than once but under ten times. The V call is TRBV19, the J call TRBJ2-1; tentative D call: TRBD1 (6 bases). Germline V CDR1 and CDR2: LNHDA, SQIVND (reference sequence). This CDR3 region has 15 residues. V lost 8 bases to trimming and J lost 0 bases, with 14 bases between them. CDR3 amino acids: CASGGSDYSYNEQFF. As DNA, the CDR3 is TGTGCCAGTGGGGGCTCTGACTACTCCTACAATGAGCAGTTCTTC.

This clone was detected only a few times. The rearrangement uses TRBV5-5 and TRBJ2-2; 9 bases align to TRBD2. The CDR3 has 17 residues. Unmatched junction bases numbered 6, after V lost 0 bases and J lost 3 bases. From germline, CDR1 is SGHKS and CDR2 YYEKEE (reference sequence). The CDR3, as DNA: TGTGCCAGCAGCTTGGAAGGTAGCGGGAGATACACCGGGGAGCTGTTTTTT. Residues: CASSLEGSGRYTGELFF.

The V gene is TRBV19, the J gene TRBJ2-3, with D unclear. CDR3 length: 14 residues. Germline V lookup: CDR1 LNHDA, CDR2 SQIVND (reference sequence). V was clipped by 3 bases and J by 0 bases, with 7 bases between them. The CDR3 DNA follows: TGTGCCAGTAGTATTGCTTATAGCACAGATACGCAGTATTTT. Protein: CASSIAYSTDTQYF.

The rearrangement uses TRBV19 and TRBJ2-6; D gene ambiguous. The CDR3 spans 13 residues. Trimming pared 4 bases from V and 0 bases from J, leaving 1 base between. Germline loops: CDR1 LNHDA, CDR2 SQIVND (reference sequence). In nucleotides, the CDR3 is TGTGCCAGTAGTAGCTCTGGGGCCAACGTCCTGACTTTC. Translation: CASSSSGANVLTF.

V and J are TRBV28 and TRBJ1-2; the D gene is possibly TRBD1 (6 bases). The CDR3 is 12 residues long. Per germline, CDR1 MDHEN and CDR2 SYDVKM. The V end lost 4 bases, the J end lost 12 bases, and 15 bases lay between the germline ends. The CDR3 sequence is CASSWGHPPDTF. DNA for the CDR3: TGTGCCAGCAGTTGGGGACATCCTCCCGACACCTTC.

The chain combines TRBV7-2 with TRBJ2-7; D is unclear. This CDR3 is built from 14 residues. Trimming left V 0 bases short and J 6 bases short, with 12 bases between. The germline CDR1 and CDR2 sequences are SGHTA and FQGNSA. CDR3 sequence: CASSLARWLGEQYF. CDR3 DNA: TGTGCCAGCAGCTTAGCGCGGTGGCTCGGCGAGCAGTACTTC. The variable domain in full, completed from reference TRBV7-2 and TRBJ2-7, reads GAGVSQSPSNKVTEKGKDVELRCDPISGHTALYWYRQSLGQGLEFLIYFQGNSAPDKSGLPSDRFSAERTGGSVSTLTIQRTQQEDSAVYLCASSLARWLGEQYFGPGTRLTVT.

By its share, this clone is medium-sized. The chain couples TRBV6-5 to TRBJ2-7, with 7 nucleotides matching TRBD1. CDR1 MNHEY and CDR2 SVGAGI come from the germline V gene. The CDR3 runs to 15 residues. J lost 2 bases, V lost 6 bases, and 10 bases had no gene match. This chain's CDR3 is CASRPKGANTYEQYF. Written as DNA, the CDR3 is TGTGCCAGCAGGCCAAAGGGGGCCAATACCTACGAGCAGTACTTC.

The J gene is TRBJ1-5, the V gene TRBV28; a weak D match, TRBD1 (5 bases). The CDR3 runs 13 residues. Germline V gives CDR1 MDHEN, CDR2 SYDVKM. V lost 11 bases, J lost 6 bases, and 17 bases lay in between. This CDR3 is CARMGGEGQPQHF. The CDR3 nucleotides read TGTGCCCGCATGGGGGGGGAGGGTCAGCCCCAGCATTTT.

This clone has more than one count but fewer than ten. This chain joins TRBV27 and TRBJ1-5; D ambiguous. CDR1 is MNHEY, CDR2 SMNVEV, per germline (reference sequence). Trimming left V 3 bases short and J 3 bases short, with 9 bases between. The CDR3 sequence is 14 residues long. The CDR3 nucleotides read TGTGCCAGCAGTTTCACGGGGAACAATCAGCCCCAGCATTTT. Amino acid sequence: CASSFTGNNQPQHF.

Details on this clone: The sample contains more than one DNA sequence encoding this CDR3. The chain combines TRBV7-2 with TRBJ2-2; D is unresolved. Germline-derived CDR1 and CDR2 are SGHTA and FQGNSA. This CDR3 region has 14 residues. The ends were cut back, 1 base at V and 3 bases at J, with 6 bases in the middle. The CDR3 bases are TGTGCCAGCAGCTTAGTCGGACACACCGGGGAGCTGTTTTTT. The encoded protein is CASSLVGHTGELFF. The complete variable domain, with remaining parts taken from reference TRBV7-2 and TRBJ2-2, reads GAGVSQSPSNKVTEKGKDVELRCDPISGHTALYWYRQSLGQGLEFLIYFQGNSAPDKSGLPSDRFSAERTGGSVSTLTIQRTQQEDSAVYLCASSLVGHTGELFFGEGSRLTVL.

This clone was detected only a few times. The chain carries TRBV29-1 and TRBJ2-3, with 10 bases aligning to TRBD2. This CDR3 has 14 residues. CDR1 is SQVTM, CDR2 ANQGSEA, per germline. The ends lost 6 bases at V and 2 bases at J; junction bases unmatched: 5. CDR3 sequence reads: CSVRLAGFTDTQYF. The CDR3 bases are TGCAGCGTGCGACTAGCGGGCTTCACAGATACGCAGTATTTT.

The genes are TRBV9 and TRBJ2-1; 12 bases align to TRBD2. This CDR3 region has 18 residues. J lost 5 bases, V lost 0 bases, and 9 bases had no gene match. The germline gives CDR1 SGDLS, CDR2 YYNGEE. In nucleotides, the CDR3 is TGTGCCAGCAGCGTAGCCCCTGTGACTAGCGGGAGTAACAATGAGCAGTTCTTC. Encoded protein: CASSVAPVTSGSNNEQFF.

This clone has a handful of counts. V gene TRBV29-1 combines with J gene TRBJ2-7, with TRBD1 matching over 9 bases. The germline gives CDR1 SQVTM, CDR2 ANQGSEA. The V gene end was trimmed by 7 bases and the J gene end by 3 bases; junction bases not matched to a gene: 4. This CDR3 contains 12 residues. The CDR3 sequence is CSAGQGYYEQYF. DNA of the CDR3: TGCAGCGCCGGACAGGGGTACTACGAGCAGTACTTC.

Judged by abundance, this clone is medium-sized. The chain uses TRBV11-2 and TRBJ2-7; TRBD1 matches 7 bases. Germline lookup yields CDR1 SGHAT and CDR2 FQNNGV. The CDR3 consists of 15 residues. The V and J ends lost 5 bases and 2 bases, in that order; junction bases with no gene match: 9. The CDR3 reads CASSPTSQGAYEQYF. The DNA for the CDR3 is TGTGCCAGCAGCCCCACCTCCCAGGGGGCCTACGAGCAGTACTTC. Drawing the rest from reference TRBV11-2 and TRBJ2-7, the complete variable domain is EAGVAQSPRYKIIEKRQSVAFWCNPISGHATLYWYQQILGQGPKLLIQFQNNGVVDDSQLPKDRFSAERLKGVDSTLKIQPAKLEDSAVYLCASSPTSQGAYEQYFGPGTRLTVT.

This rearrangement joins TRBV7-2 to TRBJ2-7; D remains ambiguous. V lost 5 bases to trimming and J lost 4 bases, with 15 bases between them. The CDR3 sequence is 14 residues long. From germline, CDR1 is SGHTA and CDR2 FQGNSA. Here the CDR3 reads CASSARAGIYEQYF. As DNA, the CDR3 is TGTGCCAGCAGCGCAAGAGCAGGTATTTACGAGCAGTACTTC.

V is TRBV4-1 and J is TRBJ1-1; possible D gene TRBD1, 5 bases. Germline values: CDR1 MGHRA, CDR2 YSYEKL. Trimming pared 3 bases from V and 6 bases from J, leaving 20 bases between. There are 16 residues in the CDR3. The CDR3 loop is CASSHVLREKGSEAFF. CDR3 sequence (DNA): TGCGCCAGCAGCCACGTCCTCAGGGAAAAGGGATCTGAAGCTTTCTTT.

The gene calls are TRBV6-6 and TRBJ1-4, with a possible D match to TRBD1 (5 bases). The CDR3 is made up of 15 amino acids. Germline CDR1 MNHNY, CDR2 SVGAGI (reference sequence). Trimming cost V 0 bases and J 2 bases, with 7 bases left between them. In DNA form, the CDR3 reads TGTGCCAGCAGTTACTCATGGGGCACTAATGAAAAACTGTTTTTT. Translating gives CASSYSWGTNEKLFF.

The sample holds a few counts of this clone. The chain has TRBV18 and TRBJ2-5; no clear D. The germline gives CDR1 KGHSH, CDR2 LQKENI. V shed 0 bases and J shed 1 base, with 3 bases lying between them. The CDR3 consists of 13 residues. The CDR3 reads CASSPPVQETQYF. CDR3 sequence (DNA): TGTGCCAGCTCACCACCGGTCCAAGAGACCCAGTACTTC.

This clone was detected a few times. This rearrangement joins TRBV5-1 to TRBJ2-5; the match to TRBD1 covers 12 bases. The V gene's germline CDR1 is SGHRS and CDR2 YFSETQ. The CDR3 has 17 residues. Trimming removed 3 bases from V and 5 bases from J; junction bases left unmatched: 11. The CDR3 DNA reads TGCGCCAGCAGCTCTAACCCGGGACAGGGGGCCGTGGAGACCCAGTACTTC. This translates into CASSSNPGQGAVETQYF.

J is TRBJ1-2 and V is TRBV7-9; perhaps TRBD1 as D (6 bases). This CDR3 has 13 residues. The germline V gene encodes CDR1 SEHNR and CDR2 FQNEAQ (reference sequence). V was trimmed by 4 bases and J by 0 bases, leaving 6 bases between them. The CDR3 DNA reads TGTGCCAGCAGCTGGACAGCTAACTATGGCTACACCTTC. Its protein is CASSWTANYGYTF.